A single sample gave rise to the 22 T cell receptor beta chains below, sequenced in a study of T cell responses to AZD1222 COVID-19 vaccine (dated by TCRdb to about 2021). The time point label corresponds to: about 28 days (+/-7) after the second vaccine dose. Receptor libraries were prepared by the immunoSEQ multiplex PCR assay. Held by TCRdb, this immuneACCESS table contains in-frame sequences only and omits some clones. Under half of the omission traces to an unresolved V gene where checked; the cause of the rest is unknown. This sample comprises approximately 130,000 clones, roughly nine tenths of them detected only once. Together, the top ten hold approximately 9.4% of the sample. The sequences come from peripheral blood, collected 28 days after the second AZD1222 dose. These receptors came from an adult who received the AZD1222 COVID-19 vaccine.

The chain employs TRBV27 and TRBJ1-1; the D is unclear. V dropped 2 bases and J dropped 3 bases, with 10 bases sitting between them. Germline CDR1 reads MNHEY; CDR2 reads SMNVEV (reference sequence). CDR3 length: 14 residues. The chain's CDR3 is CASSLQGRDTEAFF. In DNA form, the CDR3 reads TGTGCCAGCAGTTTACAAGGGCGAGACACTGAAGCTTTCTTT.

The V and J genes are TRBV11-2 and TRBJ1-1; D remains ambiguous. The CDR3 totals 13 residues. Germline loops: CDR1 SGHAT, CDR2 FQNNGV. Trimming shortened V by 0 bases and J by 6 bases, and 8 bases separated the two germline ends. The CDR3 is CASSLDRTAEAFF. The CDR3 bases are TGTGCCAGCAGCTTAGATAGGACCGCTGAAGCTTTCTTT.

This chain connects TRBV6-2 or TRBV6-3 to TRBJ2-7, with D maybe TRBD2 (6 bases). Trimming cost V 4 bases and J 2 bases, with 15 bases left between them. The germline V gene has CDR1 MNHEY and CDR2 SVGEGT. The CDR3 has 15 amino acids. This chain's CDR3 is CASSSSGEATYEQYF. CDR3 nucleotides: TGTGCCAGCAGTTCCTCGGGAGAAGCCACCTACGAGCAGTACTTC.

The chain has TRBV7-9 and TRBJ1-1; unclear D gene. Trimming cost V 5 bases and J 3 bases, with 16 bases left between them. The germline V gene has CDR1 SEHNR and CDR2 FQNEAQ (reference sequence). The CDR3 is made up of 15 amino acids. CDR3 protein: CASSTRAHSDTEAFF. CDR3 bases: TGTGCCAGCAGCACGAGAGCCCATTCGGACACTGAAGCTTTCTTT.

As concerns this clone: Other DNA sequences of this sample code for an identical CDR3. This chain links TRBV19 with TRBJ1-5; 10 nucleotides agree with TRBD1. In germline, CDR1 is LNHDA, CDR2 SQIVND (reference sequence). V trimming: 7 bases; J trimming: 2 bases; junction bases outside the gene matches: 2. The CDR3 consists of 14 residues. The CDR3 is CASMGTGGNQPQHF. The CDR3 DNA sequence: TGTGCCAGTATGGGGACAGGGGGCAATCAGCCCCAGCATTTT.

A few counts support this clone. The CDR3 DNA follows: TGTGCCAGCAGCCGAGGGACAGGGTCACTTAATTCACCCCTCCACTTT. This codes for CASSRGTGSLNSPLHF. The gene calls are TRBV3-1 (or the pseudogene TRBV3-2) and TRBJ1-6, with TRBD1 matching 9 bases. CDR3 length: 16 residues. Trimming at V came to 4 bases and at J to 6 bases, leaving 7 bases not matched to a gene. In germline, CDR1 is LGHDT, CDR2 YNNKEL (reference sequence).

V is TRBV4-2 and J is TRBJ2-1; 8 nucleotides align to TRBD2. This CDR3 is built from 18 residues. Trimming took 0 bases from V and 8 from J; bases not matched to a gene: 15. Germline-derived CDR1 and CDR2 are LGHNA and YNFKEQ. CDR3 bases: TGTGCCAGCAGCCAAGATCCTCGGACTAGCACCGTGGAGGATGAGCAGTTCTTC. It specifies CASSQDPRTSTVEDEQFF.

CDR3 sequence reads: CASTITGPSGNTIYF. The DNA for the CDR3 is TGTGCCAGTACCATAACCGGACCCTCTGGAAACACCATATATTTT. The V gene is TRBV19, the J gene TRBJ1-3, with D unclear. V was clipped by 7 bases and J by 0 bases, with 13 bases between them. Germline CDR1 and CDR2: LNHDA and SQIVND (reference sequence). CDR3 length: 15 amino acids.

The table lists this clone with a few counts. V usage is TRBV13 and J usage is TRBJ1-2; 7 nucleotides agree with TRBD1. J was trimmed by 3 bases and V by 4 bases; bases with no gene match: 5. Germline V gene lookup returns CDR1 PRHDT and CDR2 FYEKMQ (reference sequence). The CDR3 is 14 amino acids. The DNA for the CDR3 is TGTGCCAGCAGCTCGGCACAGGGGTACTATGGCTACACCTTC. Translation: CASSSAQGYYGYTF.

The chain combines TRBV10-3 with TRBJ2-1, with 15 bases lining up with TRBD2. The CDR3 sequence is 14 residues long. In germline, CDR1 is ENHRY, CDR2 SYGVKD. After removal of 11 bases from V and 7 bases from J, the junction contained 6 bases not matched to a gene. The CDR3 DNA reads as TGTGCCTCCTCCGGGACTAGCGGGGGGAATGAGCAGTTCTTC. As protein: CASSGTSGGNEQFF.

CDR3 in DNA: TGTGCCAGCAGCAGCAGCGGGGTGAGCACAGATACGCAGTATTTT. Protein: CASSSSGVSTDTQYF. This sequence joins TRBV11-2 and TRBJ2-3, with TRBD2 matching 7 bases. Per germline, CDR1 SGHAT and CDR2 FQNNGV. The trim removed 5 bases at V and 0 bases at J, leaving 5 bases unmatched. The CDR3 runs to 15 residues.

The V gene is TRBV10-3, the J gene TRBJ1-1, with no clear D. The CDR3 runs 14 residues. Germline V gene sequence: CDR1 ENHRY, CDR2 SYGVKD. The V and J ends lost 2 bases and 1 base respectively, with 8 bases between them. DNA for the CDR3: TGTGCCATCAGTGAGGGGAAAGGGAACACTGAAGCTTTCTTT. Encoded protein: CAISEGKGNTEAFF.

The V call is TRBV6-5, the J call TRBJ1-5, with D perhaps TRBD1 (5 bases). Trimming shortened V by 4 bases and J by 7 bases, and 20 bases separated the two germline ends. The CDR3 runs 16 residues. The V gene's germline CDR1 is MNHEY and CDR2 SVGAGI. The CDR3 sequence: CASSSQSGTRGQPQHF. The CDR3, as DNA: TGTGCCAGCAGTTCCCAATCCGGGACCCGGGGCCAGCCCCAGCATTTT.

The CDR3: CASSQDPASSYNSPLHF. In DNA, the CDR3 is TGCGCCAGCAGCCAAGATCCGGCGAGCTCCTATAATTCACCCCTCCACTTT. V usage is TRBV4-3 and J usage is TRBJ1-6; D uncertain. From germline, CDR1 is LGHNA and CDR2 YSLEER. The CDR3 has 17 residues. V lost 0 bases to trimming and J lost 0 bases, with 9 bases between them.

The chain couples TRBV7-3 to TRBJ2-2; no firm D call. Deletions cut 3 bases from V and 3 bases from J, with 5 bases between. This CDR3 spans 13 amino acids. Germline values: CDR1 SGHTA, CDR2 FQGTGA. The CDR3 sequence: CASSFSHTGELFF. The CDR3, as DNA: TGTGCCAGCAGCTTCTCACACACCGGGGAGCTGTTTTTT.

The rearrangement uses TRBV6-5 and TRBJ1-3, with D tentatively TRBD1 (5 bases). CDR1 and CDR2 (germline): MNHEY, SVGAGI. This CDR3 is 12 amino acids long. Deletions cut 6 bases from V and 2 bases from J, with 5 bases between. The chain's CDR3 is CASRGPGNTIYF. The CDR3 coding sequence is TGTGCCAGCAGGGGGCCTGGAAACACCATATATTTT.

V and J are TRBV27 and TRBJ2-3, with a weak D call TRBD1 (6 bases). The CDR3 totals 15 residues. Germline loops: CDR1 MNHEY, CDR2 SMNVEV (reference sequence). The V gene lost 6 bases and the J gene lost 4 bases, with 17 bases spanning the gap. The CDR3 sequence is CASSPGHGFSDTQYF. The CDR3 bases are TGTGCCAGCAGCCCGGGACATGGGTTTTCAGATACGCAGTATTTT.

The gene calls are TRBV11-2 and TRBJ1-1; D perhaps matches TRBD1 (5 bases). The V gene's germline CDR1 is SGHAT and CDR2 FQNNGV. The V end lost 1 base, the J end lost 0 bases, and 15 bases lay between the germline ends. The CDR3 is 17 amino acids. Here the CDR3 DNA reads TGTGCCAGCAGCTTAGGGAGAGGGACTAAGCTGAACACTGAAGCTTTCTTT. It encodes CASSLGRGTKLNTEAFF.

This chain uses TRBV7-8 with TRBJ1-1; the D is unclear. The CDR3 runs to 13 residues. Trimming shortened V by 6 bases and J by 1 base, and 9 bases separated the two germline ends. Germline V gene data show CDR1 as SGHVS and CDR2 as FQNEAQ. The CDR3 sequence is CASSPTENTEAFF. The CDR3 DNA follows: TGTGCCAGCAGTCCTACAGAGAACACTGAAGCTTTCTTT.

This clone was picked up a small number of times. V and J are TRBV12-3 or TRBV12-4 and TRBJ2-7; TRBD1 agrees at 7 bases. This CDR3 spans 11 amino acids. Trimming removed 3 bases from V and 9 bases from J; junction bases left unmatched: 2. The CDR3 region is CASSLTGRQYF. As DNA, the CDR3 is TGTGCCAGCAGTTTGACAGGGCGGCAGTACTTC.

This chain connects TRBV5-1 to TRBJ1-4; 11 nucleotides align to TRBD1. V shed 0 bases and J 6 bases; nucleotides not matched to a gene: 10. CDR3 length: 18 residues. Germline V lookup: CDR1 SGHRS, CDR2 YFSETQ. This chain's CDR3 is CASSLEGTGGGVYEKLFF. The CDR3 region has the DNA TGCGCCAGCAGCTTGGAAGGGACAGGGGGAGGAGTATATGAAAAACTGTTTTTT. The full variable domain, rest sourced from reference TRBV5-1 and TRBJ1-4, is KAGVTQTPRYLIKTRGQQVTLSCSPISGHRSVSWYQQTPGQGLQFLFEYFSETQRNKGNFPGRFSGRQFSNSRSEMNVSTLELGDSALYLCASSLEGTGGGVYEKLFFGSGTQLSVL.

This chain connects TRBV7-9 to TRBJ2-1; D tentatively reads TRBD1 or TRBD2 (5 bases each). V dropped 2 bases and J dropped 7 bases, with 15 bases sitting between them. Germline-derived CDR1 and CDR2 are SEHNR and FQNEAQ (reference sequence). There are 15 residues in the CDR3. The CDR3 DNA follows: TGTGCCAGCAGCTTACGAGGGGCGCAAGCAAATGAGCAGTTCTTC. Its protein is CASSLRGAQANEQFF.